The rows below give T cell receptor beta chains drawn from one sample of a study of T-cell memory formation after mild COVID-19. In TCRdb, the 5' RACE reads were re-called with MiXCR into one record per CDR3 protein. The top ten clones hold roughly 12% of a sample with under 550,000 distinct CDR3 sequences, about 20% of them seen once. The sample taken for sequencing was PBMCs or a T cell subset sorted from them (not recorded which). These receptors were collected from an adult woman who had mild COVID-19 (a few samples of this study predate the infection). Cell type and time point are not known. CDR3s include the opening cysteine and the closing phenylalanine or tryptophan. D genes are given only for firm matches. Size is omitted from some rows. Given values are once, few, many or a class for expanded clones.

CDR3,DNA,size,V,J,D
CATSDSRGGWSDTQYF,TGTGCCACCAGTGACTCCAGGGGGGGTTGGTCAGATACGCAGTATTTT,few,TRBV24-1,TRBJ2-3,.
CSVSPDRANYGYTF,TGCAGCGTTTCACCAGACAGGGCTAACTATGGCTACACCTTC,.,TRBV29-1,TRBJ1-2,TRBD1
CASNRDGTNYGYTF,TGTGCCAGCAACCGGGACGGAACTAACTATGGCTACACCTTC,.,TRBV27,TRBJ1-2,.
CASSVDGRQETQYF,TGTGCCAGCAGCGTAGACGGTCGGCAAGAGACCCAGTACTTC,few,TRBV9,TRBJ2-5,.
CSALSRGNNQPQHF,TGCAGTGCTCTTTCCAGGGGAAACAATCAGCCCCAGCATTTT,.,TRBV20-1,TRBJ1-5,.
CSVGTTQETQYF,TGCAGTGTCGGGACTACACAAGAGACCCAGTACTTC,.,TRBV20-1,TRBJ2-5,TRBD2
CASSEVGQGYQPQHF,TGCGCCAGCAGTGAGGTGGGACAGGGGTATCAGCCCCAGCATTTT,.,TRBV10-2,TRBJ1-5,TRBD1
CASSVGVLGTGEQETQYF,TGTGCCAGCAGCGTAGGAGTTCTGGGGACAGGCGAGCAAGAGACCCAGTACTTC,.,TRBV9,TRBJ2-5,TRBD1
CASSLHDGGGVTEAFF,TGTGCCAGCAGTCTACACGATGGAGGCGGGGTTACTGAAGCTTTCTTT,few,TRBV12-3/TRBV12-4,TRBJ1-1,.
CASSLAPEEKLFF,TGCGCCAGCAGCTTGGCGCCGGAGGAAAAACTGTTTTTT,once,TRBV5-1,TRBJ1-4,.
CASSEGIGGTDTQYF,TGTGCCAGCAGTGAAGGTATAGGAGGCACAGATACGCAGTATTTT,.,TRBV2,TRBJ2-3,.
CASTVTGNSYEQYF,TGTGCCAGCACCGTGACAGGGAACTCCTACGAGCAGTACTTC,many,TRBV12-3/TRBV12-4,TRBJ2-7,TRBD1
CASSYSTLYGYTF,TGTGCCAGCAGTTACTCCACCCTCTATGGCTACACCTTC,.,TRBV6-5,TRBJ1-2,.
CASSLETEMNTEAFF,TGTGCCAGCAGCTTGGAGACAGAGATGAACACTGAAGCTTTCTTT,many,TRBV7-6,TRBJ1-1,.
CASRKTGLASGEQYF,TGTGCCAGCAGGAAGACCGGACTAGCGTCCGGAGAGCAGTACTTC,few,TRBV6-5,TRBJ2-7,TRBD2
CASRSPQGTNSPLHF,TGTGCCAGCAGGTCTCCCCAGGGAACCAATTCACCCCTCCACTTT,few,TRBV7-2,TRBJ1-6,.
CASSPLDRTDYGYTF,TGTGCCAGCTCACCACTGGACAGGACAGACTATGGCTACACCTTC,.,TRBV18,TRBJ1-2,TRBD1
CAIRREGPYNEQFF,TGTGCCATCCGGCGGGAGGGCCCATACAATGAGCAGTTCTTC,few,TRBV10-3,TRBJ2-1,TRBD2
CASSPTPGGVTDTQYF,TGTGCCAGCAGCCCTACCCCCGGGGGGGTCACAGATACGCAGTATTTT,.,TRBV12-3/TRBV12-4,TRBJ2-3,TRBD2
CATSSGERAQYF,TGTGCCACCAGCAGTGGGGAGCGGGCGCAGTATTTT,many,TRBV15,TRBJ2-3,.
CASTPRTGPNQPQHF,TGTGCCAGTACCCCGCGGACAGGGCCAAATCAGCCCCAGCATTTT,many,TRBV19,TRBJ1-5,TRBD1
CSAAVEEGYTF,TGCAGTGCCGCCGTGGAGGAAGGCTACACCTTC,.,TRBV20-1,TRBJ1-2,.
CASSFRTGYHEQYF,TGTGCCAGCAGCTTTCGGACAGGGTATCACGAGCAGTACTTC,few,TRBV7-8,TRBJ2-7,TRBD1
CTSTGTAPNTGELFF,TGTACCAGCACCGGGACAGCCCCGAACACCGGGGAGCTGTTTTTT,.,TRBV6-5,TRBJ2-2,TRBD1